Listed below are T cell receptor beta chains from one sample, sequenced in a study of blood T cell repertoires in COVID-19. Repertoires were generated with immunoSEQ multiplex PCR, while TCRdb's copy carries only in-frame clones and drops some. The sample lists approximately 210,000 clones; around 82% were seen once. Sequenced: PBMCs or T cells enriched from blood (not recorded which). The receptors come from a man aged 40-50 years who had recovered from COVID-19. The CDR3 runs from the conserved cysteine through the conserved F or W. Each record gives: D gene, J gene, V gene, clone size, CDR3 protein, CDR3 DNA. The D gene is left open where the match is weak. Part of the rows lack a size; the others show once, few, many or a class for expanded clones.

NA,TRBJ2-1,TRBV3-1/TRBV3-2,NA,CASSQGGDEQFF,TGTGCCAGCAGCCAAGGGGGGGATGAGCAGTTCTTC
TRBD1,TRBJ2-1,TRBV11-2,NA,CASSGQGRRNEQFF,TGTGCCAGCAGCGGACAGGGTAGAAGGAATGAGCAGTTCTTC
TRBD2,TRBJ2-1,TRBV6-6,NA,CASSPYPSLAGILNEQFF,TGTGCCAGCAGTCCGTACCCCTCGCTAGCGGGGATCCTGAATGAGCAGTTCTTC
NA,TRBJ1-5,TRBV27,few,CASSLGGGGKDQPQHF,TGTGCCAGCAGTTTAGGGGGGGGAGGTAAGGATCAGCCCCAGCATTTT
TRBD1,TRBJ2-1,TRBV7-2,NA,CASSAVVGTGANEQFF,TGTGCCAGCAGCGCGGTTGTAGGGACAGGGGCCAATGAGCAGTTCTTC
NA,TRBJ1-5,TRBV2,NA,CASSDESNQPQHF,TGTGCCAGCTCCGATGAGAGTAATCAGCCCCAGCATTTT
NA,TRBJ1-4,TRBV11-2,NA,CASSLAWRQTTNEKLFF,TGTGCCAGCAGCTTAGCTTGGAGACAGACAACTAATGAAAAACTGTTTTTT
NA,TRBJ1-6,TRBV2,NA,CASSEYEGNSPLHF,TGTGCCAGCAGTGAATACGAGGGAAATTCACCCCTCCACTTT
TRBD2,TRBJ2-2,TRBV29-1,NA,CSIGLAGGTGELFF,TGCAGCATCGGACTAGCGGGAGGCACCGGGGAGCTGTTTTTT
NA,TRBJ2-3,TRBV9,NA,CASSGQGDTQYF,TGTGCCAGCAGCGGGCAGGGAGATACGCAGTATTTT
NA,TRBJ2-3,TRBV11-1,NA,CASSLASGDNTDTQYF,TGTGCCAGCAGCTTAGCCTCAGGGGACAACACAGATACGCAGTATTTT
TRBD1,TRBJ1-5,TRBV7-8,NA,CASSLVGGRARIEPQHF,TGTGCCAGCAGCTTAGTAGGGGGCCGAGCCCGTATCGAACCCCAGCATTTT
TRBD2,TRBJ2-7,TRBV27,NA,CASRIAGEQYF,TGTGCCAGCAGGATAGCGGGAGAGCAGTACTTC
TRBD2,TRBJ2-1,TRBV5-4,once,CASSLPGGYNEQFF,TGTGCCAGCAGCCTCCCGGGGGGATACAATGAGCAGTTCTTC
NA,TRBJ1-1,TRBV6-5,NA,CACGVNTEAFF,TGTGCCTGCGGGGTGAACACTGAAGCTTTCTTT
NA,TRBJ2-5,TRBV11-2,few,CASSSSISGQETQYF,TGTGCCAGCAGCTCGTCGATTAGCGGCCAAGAGACCCAGTACTTC
TRBD1,TRBJ1-6,TRBV7-9,NA,CASSLIIGTGGDSPLHF,TGTGCCAGCAGCTTGATAATCGGGACAGGAGGTGATTCACCCCTCCACTTT
NA,TRBJ2-1,TRBV7-2,once,CASSSDSGAYNEQFF,TGTGCCAGCAGCTCCGACAGTGGCGCCTACAATGAGCAGTTCTTC